This T cell receptor (beta chain) appears in the sequencing data of a study of T cell changes during pregnancy in multiple sclerosis (dated by TCRdb to about 2019). Turning to the overall study: Changes in the T cell repertoire over the course of pregnancy were examined in this study in women with multiple sclerosis.

The library was obtained by the immunoSEQ multiplex PCR assay. TCRdb holds this immuneACCESS table with in-frame rearrangements only. Some clones are missing; in checked studies, unresolved V genes explain under half, and the rest has no known cause. For this sample there are 85,000 to 130,000 clones; around 93% appear just once. Approximately 1% of the sample is in the top ten clones. Relative to germline, V is 10 bases shorter and J is 7 bases shorter, with 13 bases between their ends. The cysteine opens and the phenylalanine closes a CDR3 of 12 amino acids. The only DNA kept is the CDR3, 36 bases in frame from the first base. The germline V gene (reference sequence) sets CDR1 to LNHDA and CDR2 to SQIVND. On this clone itself: Its antigen remains unidentified. Per-base qualities were not stored, and no clone one base away is much larger.

Here the sequenced sample was peripheral blood, taken before pregnancy. The receptor was isolated from a female donor with multiple sclerosis, enrolled in a pregnancy study. The rearranged segments are TRBV19 and TRBJ1-4, and perhaps TRBD1 as D gene, on 5 matching bases. In nucleotide form, the sequence is TGTGCCACTAGAGGGGCCGGTGAAAAACTGTTTTTT. Translated, this is CATRGAGEKLFF.